The 22 T cell receptor beta chains given below trace back to one sample, sequenced in a study of shared clonotypes between healthy human individuals (dated by TCRdb to the early 2020s). The protocol used for the library was the immunoSEQ multiplex PCR assay. TCRdb provides this immuneACCESS table in a form limited to in-frame rearrangements. Some clones are lacking; in checked studies, under half of them reflect an unresolved V gene, and why the rest are absent is not known. Counted in this sample were more than 1,200,000 clones; 98% of them appeared once. The top ten clones comprise 0.36% of the sample. Sequencing was carried out using naive CD4+ T cells sorted from blood. The cell subset or site label on this specimen signifies: CD45RA+ positively selected. The receptors originated from a man younger than 45 in good health.

The J gene is TRBJ2-2, the V gene TRBV10-1; D not resolved. V gave up 5 bases and J gave up 2 bases, with 12 bases separating them. The CDR3 loop spans 15 amino acids. Germline CDR1 WNHNN, CDR2 SYGVQD (reference sequence). CDR3 bases: TGCGCCAGCAGTATGACTGAGGCCAACACCGGGGAGCTGTTTTTT. Translating it yields CASSMTEANTGELFF.

The genes are TRBV18 and TRBJ1-4; possibly TRBD1 for D (5 bases). This CDR3 is built from 16 residues. Germline V lookup: CDR1 KGHSH, CDR2 LQKENI. Trimming stripped 0 bases from V and 4 bases from J, with 12 bases between. The CDR3 loop reads CASSPPGGTLNEKLFF. Here the CDR3 DNA reads TGTGCCAGCTCACCACCGGGCGGGACCCTTAATGAAAAACTGTTTTTT.

The CDR3 DNA sequence: TGCGCCAGCAGGATGCGATATCTCACAGATACGCAGTATTTT. This encodes CASRMRYLTDTQYF. The gene calls are TRBV5-1 and TRBJ2-3, with no clear D. Between the trimmed V and J ends, which lost 5 bases and 2 bases, there was a span of 12 bases. This CDR3 spans 14 amino acids. CDR1 is SGHRS, CDR2 YFSETQ, per germline. Complete variable domain (other parts from reference TRBV5-1 and TRBJ2-3): KAGVTQTPRYLIKTRGQQVTLSCSPISGHRSVSWYQQTPGQGLQFLFEYFSETQRNKGNFPGRFSGRQFSNSRSEMNVSTLELGDSALYLCASRMRYLTDTQYFGPGTRLTVL.

The chain recombines TRBV6-5 with TRBJ1-5; D remains ambiguous. Germline CDR1 reads MNHEY; CDR2 reads SVGAGI. The germline V and J ends were trimmed by 5 bases and 4 bases, with 9 bases remaining between them. This CDR3 comprises 13 residues. The CDR3 coding sequence is TGTGCCAGCAGTCGGAATAAGAATCAGCCCCAGCATTTT. Encoded protein: CASSRNKNQPQHF.

With respect to this clone: Distinct nucleotide sequences in the sample also encode this CDR3. V usage is TRBV5-6 and J usage is TRBJ1-3; TRBD1 might be the D (5 bases). The CDR3 extends over 14 amino acids. Germline CDR1 is SGHDT and CDR2 is YYEEEE. V shed 1 base and J shed 4 bases, with 9 bases lying between them. CDR3 region: CASSLRGSGNTIYF. DNA for the CDR3: TGTGCCAGCAGCTTGAGGGGCTCCGGAAACACCATATATTTT.

This clone was seen just once. At the DNA level, this CDR3 is encoded by other sequences in the same sample as well. The J gene is TRBJ2-3, the V gene TRBV6-6, with D uncertain. The V and J ends lost 0 bases and 0 bases respectively, with 4 bases between them. The CDR3 is made up of 14 amino acids. The germline V gene encodes CDR1 MNHNY and CDR2 SVGAGI (reference sequence). The CDR3 protein is CASSYSTSTDTQYF. The CDR3 bases are TGTGCCAGCAGTTACTCGACTAGCACAGATACGCAGTATTTT.

The V call is TRBV7-3, the J call TRBJ1-1; D is uncertain. The V end lost 2 bases, the J end lost 5 bases, and 12 bases lay between the germline ends. The CDR3 is made up of 14 amino acids. Germline V gene data show CDR1 as SGHTA and CDR2 as FQGTGA. For the CDR3, the DNA is TGTGCCAGCAGCTTAGAGGGTAGAGGTACTGAAGCTTTCTTT. Translated: CASSLEGRGTEAFF.

The chain employs TRBV5-8 and TRBJ2-7; D is unclear. The V end lost 3 bases, the J end lost 3 bases, and 13 bases lay between the germline ends. This CDR3 region has 14 residues. Per germline, CDR1 SGHTS and CDR2 YDEGEE. This chain's CDR3 is CASSWTELFYEQYF. CDR3 in DNA: TGTGCCAGCAGCTGGACCGAATTATTCTACGAGCAGTACTTC.

The genes are TRBV7-6 and TRBJ2-1, with 8 bases identical to TRBD2. The junction had 4 bases not matched to a gene; V was cut back by 5 bases and J by 1 base. The germline V gene has CDR1 SGHVS and CDR2 FNYEAQ. The CDR3 loop spans 15 amino acids. The CDR3 loop reads CASSPGLGSYNEQFF. CDR3 nucleotide sequence: TGTGCCAGCAGCCCGGGACTAGGGTCCTACAATGAGCAGTTCTTC.

This clone appeared a single time. The DNA for the CDR3 is TGTGCCAGCAGGAGAGCGGGAGGGGAGGGAGATACGCAGTATTTT. This sequence encodes CASRRAGGEGDTQYF. This chain uses TRBV27 with TRBJ2-3; 10 nucleotides line up with TRBD2. The CDR3 contains 15 residues. With 6 bases clipped from V and 5 bases from J, the junction kept 8 bases outside the gene matches. Germline CDR1 reads MNHEY; CDR2 reads SMNVEV (reference sequence).

The chain has TRBV4-1 and TRBJ2-1, with TRBD2 matching 12 bases. The germline V gene has CDR1 MGHRA and CDR2 YSYEKL. The CDR3 covers 19 residues. Germline trimming cut 2 bases from V and 4 bases from J; bases unmatched to any gene: 12. CDR3 loop: CASSQQTSGRIEPYNEQFF. The CDR3 DNA reads TGCGCCAGCAGCCAACAGACTAGCGGGAGAATCGAGCCGTACAATGAGCAGTTCTTC.

The chain couples TRBV7-3 to TRBJ2-2; 8 nucleotides line up with TRBD2. Germline V CDR1 and CDR2: SGHTA, FQGTGA. The CDR3 contains 17 residues. The trim removed 2 bases at V and 0 bases at J, leaving 5 bases unmatched. In DNA form, the CDR3 reads TGTGCCAGCAGCTTATCGGGCGGGAGGCCGAACACCGGGGAGCTGTTTTTT. Its translation: CASSLSGGRPNTGELFF.

The CDR3, as DNA: TGTGCCAGCACCCGCGCAGATACGCAGTATTTT. It specifies CASTRADTQYF. V and J are TRBV5-8 and TRBJ2-3; D call uncertain. The CDR3 loop spans 11 amino acids. V was trimmed by 6 bases and J by 4 bases, leaving 6 bases between them. Per germline, CDR1 SGHTS and CDR2 YDEGEE.

The chain uses TRBV6-1 and TRBJ1-5; D may be TRBD1 (5 bases). Between the trimmed V and J ends, which lost 8 bases and 4 bases, there was a span of 15 bases. The CDR3 loop spans 14 amino acids. Germline CDR1 MNHNS, CDR2 SASEGT. The CDR3 nucleotides read TGTGCCAGCTCGACCCAGGGAGGGAATCAGCCCCAGCATTTT. Translating gives CASSTQGGNQPQHF.

The J gene is TRBJ1-1, the V gene TRBV11-2; D remains unclear. The CDR3 has 16 amino acids. Germline V gene data show CDR1 as SGHAT and CDR2 as FQNNGV. The V gene lost 0 bases and the J gene lost 0 bases, with 11 bases spanning the gap. As DNA, the CDR3 is TGTGCCAGCAGCTTAGAACCACGCCCAATGAACACTGAAGCTTTCTTT. It translates to CASSLEPRPMNTEAFF.

This chain uses TRBV19 with TRBJ2-1, with 11 nucleotides matching TRBD1. J gave up 6 bases and V 3 bases, and 4 bases lay outside the gene matches. Germline lookup yields CDR1 LNHDA and CDR2 SQIVND (reference sequence). This CDR3 contains 15 residues. CDR3 nucleotides: TGTGCCAGTAGTATGAGGACAGGGGGCGTCAATGAGCAGTTCTTC. Its translation is CASSMRTGGVNEQFF.

In regard to this clone: Other DNA sequences within the sample encode an identical CDR3. This chain links TRBV7-2 with TRBJ2-7; D unresolved. Germline V gene sequence: CDR1 SGHTA, CDR2 FQGNSA. This CDR3 comprises 14 residues. The V and J ends lost 1 base and 1 base respectively, with 8 bases between them. As DNA, the CDR3 is TGTGCCAGCAGCTTAGTCGGGCTGTCCTACGAGCAGTACTTC. The encoded protein is CASSLVGLSYEQYF.

The J gene is TRBJ2-7, the V gene TRBV19; 7 bases agree with TRBD1. CDR3 length equals 13 residues. The germline CDR1 and CDR2 sequences are LNHDA and SQIVND (reference sequence). V shed 6 bases and J 2 bases; nucleotides not matched to a gene: 4. The CDR3 sequence is CASRGDRPYEQYF. The CDR3 DNA sequence: TGTGCCAGTAGAGGGGACAGACCCTACGAGCAGTACTTC.

The chain couples TRBV5-1 to TRBJ2-1; TRBD1 aligns across 9 bases. CDR1 is SGHRS, CDR2 YFSETQ, per germline. The V and J ends lost 0 bases and 2 bases, in that order; junction bases with no gene match: 3. The CDR3 sequence is 16 residues long. CDR3 DNA: TGCGCCAGCAGCTTGGTAGGGACAGGGACCTACAATGAGCAGTTCTTC. Protein: CASSLVGTGTYNEQFF.

In DNA form, the CDR3 reads TGTGCCAGCAGGGGCGCAAGGAACACTGAAGCTTTCTTT. Its translation is CASRGARNTEAFF. The chain links TRBV6-1 to TRBJ1-1; no firm D call. This CDR3 has 13 amino acids. Trimming stripped 6 bases from V and 1 base from J, with 9 bases between. Germline assignment: CDR1 MNHNS and CDR2 SASEGT.

The gene calls are TRBV7-2 and TRBJ1-2; 10 bases are shared with TRBD1. The germline gives CDR1 SGHTA, CDR2 FQGNSA. The J segment lost 7 bases and the V segment lost 2 bases, leaving 7 bases of the junction unmatched. This CDR3 has 15 amino acids. CDR3 DNA: TGTGCCAGCAGCTTATATGGACAGGGGGACGGTGGCTACACCTTC. This codes for CASSLYGQGDGGYTF.

This chain joins TRBV2 and TRBJ1-2; D is uncertain. Germline V lookup: CDR1 SNHLY, CDR2 FYNNEI. Trimming took off 6 bases at V and 3 bases at J, with 11 bases between the two ends. CDR3 size: 13 residues. The DNA of the CDR3 is TGTGCCAGCAGCCTAACAGTTGACTATGGCTACACCTTC. It codes for CASSLTVDYGYTF.